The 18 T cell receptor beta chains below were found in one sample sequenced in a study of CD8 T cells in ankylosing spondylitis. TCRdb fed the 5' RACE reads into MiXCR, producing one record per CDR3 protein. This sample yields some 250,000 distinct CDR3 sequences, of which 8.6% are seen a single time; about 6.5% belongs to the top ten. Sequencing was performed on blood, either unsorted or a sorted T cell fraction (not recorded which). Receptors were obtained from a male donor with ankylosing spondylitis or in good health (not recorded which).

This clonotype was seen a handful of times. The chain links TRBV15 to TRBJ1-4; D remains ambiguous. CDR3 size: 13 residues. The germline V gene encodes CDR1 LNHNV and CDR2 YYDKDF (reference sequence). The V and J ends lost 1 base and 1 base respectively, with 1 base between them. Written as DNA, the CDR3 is TGTGCCACCAGCAGAGGAACTAATGAAAAACTGTTTTTT. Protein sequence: CATSRGTNEKLFF. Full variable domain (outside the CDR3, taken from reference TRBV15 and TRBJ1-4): DAMVIQNPRYQVTQFGKPVTLSCSQTLNHNVMYWYQQKSSQAPKLLFHYYDKDFNNEADTPDNFQSRRPNTSFCFLDIRSPGLGDTAMYLCATSRGTNEKLFFGSGTQLSVL.

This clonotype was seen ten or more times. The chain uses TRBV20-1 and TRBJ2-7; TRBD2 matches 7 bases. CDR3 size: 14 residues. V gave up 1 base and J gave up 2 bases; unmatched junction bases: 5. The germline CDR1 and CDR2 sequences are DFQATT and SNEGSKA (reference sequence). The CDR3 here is CSARVRGRAYEQYF. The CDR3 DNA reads TGCAGTGCTAGAGTACGGGGGAGGGCCTACGAGCAGTACTTC.

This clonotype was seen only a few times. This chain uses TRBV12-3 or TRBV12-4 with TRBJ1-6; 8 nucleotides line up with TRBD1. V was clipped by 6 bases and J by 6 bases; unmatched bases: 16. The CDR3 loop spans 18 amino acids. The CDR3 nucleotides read TGTGCCAGCAGACGAGGACAGGGAGCGGCGACCATTAATTCACCCCTCCACTTT. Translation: CASRRGQGAATINSPLHF.

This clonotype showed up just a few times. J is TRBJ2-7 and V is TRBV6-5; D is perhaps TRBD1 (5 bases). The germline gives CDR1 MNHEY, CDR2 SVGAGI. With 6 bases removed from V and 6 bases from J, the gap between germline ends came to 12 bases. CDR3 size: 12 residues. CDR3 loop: CASREGAGEQYF. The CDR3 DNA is TGTGCCAGCAGAGAAGGGGCAGGCGAGCAGTACTTC.

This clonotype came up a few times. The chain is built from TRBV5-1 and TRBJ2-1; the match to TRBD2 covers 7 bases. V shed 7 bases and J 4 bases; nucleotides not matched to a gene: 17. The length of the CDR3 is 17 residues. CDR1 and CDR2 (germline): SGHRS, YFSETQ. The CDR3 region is CASAPTSPSLLYNEQFF. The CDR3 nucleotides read TGCGCCAGCGCCCCGACTAGCCCGTCTCTCTTATACAATGAGCAGTTCTTC.

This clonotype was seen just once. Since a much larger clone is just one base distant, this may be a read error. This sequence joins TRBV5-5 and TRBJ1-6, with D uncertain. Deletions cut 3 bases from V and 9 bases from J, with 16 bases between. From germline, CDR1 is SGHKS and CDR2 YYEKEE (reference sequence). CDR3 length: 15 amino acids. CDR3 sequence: CASSSVQVDISPLHF. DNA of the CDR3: TGTGCCAGCAGCTCAGTCCAGGTGGATATTTCACCCCTCCACTTT.

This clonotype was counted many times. CDR3 DNA: TGCAGTGCTAGAGTCCGAGCGGGGGGTGCTGAGCAGTTCTTC. Its translation: CSARVRAGGAEQFF. V is TRBV20-1 and J is TRBJ2-1; 9 bases match TRBD2. This CDR3 has 14 amino acids. CDR1 and CDR2 from the germline V gene are DFQATT and SNEGSKA (reference sequence). The V gene end was trimmed by 1 base and the J gene end by 9 bases; junction bases not matched to a gene: 7.

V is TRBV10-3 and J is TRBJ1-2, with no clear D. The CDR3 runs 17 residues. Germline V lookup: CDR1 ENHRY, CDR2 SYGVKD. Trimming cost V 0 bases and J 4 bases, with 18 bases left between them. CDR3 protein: CAISESTQKEYSYGYTF. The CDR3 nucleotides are TGTGCCATCAGTGAGTCGACTCAAAAGGAGTACAGCTATGGCTACACCTTC.

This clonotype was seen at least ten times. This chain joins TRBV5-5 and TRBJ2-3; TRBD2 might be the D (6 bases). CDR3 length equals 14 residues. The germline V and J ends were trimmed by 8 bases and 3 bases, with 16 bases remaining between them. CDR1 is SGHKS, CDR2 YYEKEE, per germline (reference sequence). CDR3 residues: CASAERAKTDTQYF. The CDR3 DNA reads TGTGCCAGTGCGGAGCGGGCCAAGACAGATACGCAGTATTTT.

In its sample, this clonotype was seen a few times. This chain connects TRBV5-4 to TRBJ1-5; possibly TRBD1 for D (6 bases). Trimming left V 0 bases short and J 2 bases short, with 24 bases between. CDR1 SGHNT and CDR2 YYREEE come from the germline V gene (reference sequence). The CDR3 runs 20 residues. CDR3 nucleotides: TGTGCCAGCAGCTTGGAGCGGGGGGCGCTTAGGGTGGGGGGCAATCAGCCCCAGCATTTT. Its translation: CASSLERGALRVGGNQPQHF. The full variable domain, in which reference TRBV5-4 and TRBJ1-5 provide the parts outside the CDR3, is ETGVTQSPTHLIKTRGQQVTLRCSSQSGHNTVSWYQQALGQGPQFIFQYYREEENGRGNFPPRFSGLQFPNYSSELNVNALELDDSALYLCASSLERGALRVGGNQPQHFGDGTRLSIL.

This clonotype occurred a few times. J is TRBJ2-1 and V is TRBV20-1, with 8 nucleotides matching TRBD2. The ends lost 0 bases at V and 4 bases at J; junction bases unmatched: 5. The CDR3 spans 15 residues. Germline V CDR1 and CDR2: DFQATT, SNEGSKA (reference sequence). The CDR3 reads CSARELIAGYNEQFF. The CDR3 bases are TGCAGTGCTAGAGAACTTATAGCGGGGTACAATGAGCAGTTCTTC.

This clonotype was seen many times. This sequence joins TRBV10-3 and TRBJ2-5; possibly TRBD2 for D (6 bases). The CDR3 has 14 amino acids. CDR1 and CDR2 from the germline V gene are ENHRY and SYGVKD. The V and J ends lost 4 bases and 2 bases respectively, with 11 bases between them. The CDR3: CAISGSTSQETQYF. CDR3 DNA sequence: TGTGCCATCAGTGGTTCGACTAGTCAAGAGACCCAGTACTTC.

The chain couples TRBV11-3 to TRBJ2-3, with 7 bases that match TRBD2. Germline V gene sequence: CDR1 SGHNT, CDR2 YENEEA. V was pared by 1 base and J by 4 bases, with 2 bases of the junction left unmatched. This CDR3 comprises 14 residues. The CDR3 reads CASSLAAGADTQYF. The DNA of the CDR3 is TGTGCCAGCAGCTTAGCGGCGGGGGCAGATACGCAGTATTTT.

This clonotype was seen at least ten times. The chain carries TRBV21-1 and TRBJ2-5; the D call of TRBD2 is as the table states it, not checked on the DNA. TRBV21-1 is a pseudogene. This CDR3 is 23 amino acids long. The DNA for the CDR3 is TGTGCCAGCAGCAAAGAGGTCTACAGGACTAGCGGGAGGGCCAATTTTACACAGGAGACCCAGTACTTC. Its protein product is CASSKEVYRTSGRANFTQETQYF.

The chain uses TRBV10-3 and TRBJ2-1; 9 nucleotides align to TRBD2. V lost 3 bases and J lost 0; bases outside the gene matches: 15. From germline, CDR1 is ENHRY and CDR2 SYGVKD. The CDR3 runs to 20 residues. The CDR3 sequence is CAISDPGGRAVGGSYNEQFF. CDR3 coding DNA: TGTGCCATCAGTGACCCAGGCGGGAGGGCCGTAGGAGGCTCCTACAATGAGCAGTTCTTC.

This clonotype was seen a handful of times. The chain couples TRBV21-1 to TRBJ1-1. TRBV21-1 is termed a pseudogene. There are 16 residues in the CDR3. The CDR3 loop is CASSKKYGGGPSPAFF. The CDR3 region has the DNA TGTGCCAGCAGCAAAAAGTATGGCGGGGGGCCTTCCCCAGCTTTCTTT.

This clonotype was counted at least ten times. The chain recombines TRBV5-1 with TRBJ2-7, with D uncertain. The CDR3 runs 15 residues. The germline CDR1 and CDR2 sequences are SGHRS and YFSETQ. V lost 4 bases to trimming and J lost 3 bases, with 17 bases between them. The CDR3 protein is CASSPKGPGDYEQYF. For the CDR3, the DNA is TGCGCCAGCAGCCCCAAAGGGCCAGGAGACTACGAGCAGTACTTC.

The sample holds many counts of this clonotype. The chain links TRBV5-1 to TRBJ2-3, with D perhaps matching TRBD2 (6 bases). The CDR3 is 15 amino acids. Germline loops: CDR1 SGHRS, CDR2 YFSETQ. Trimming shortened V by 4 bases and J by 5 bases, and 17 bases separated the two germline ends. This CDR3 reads CASSRSPVGGDTQYF. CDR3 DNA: TGCGCCAGCAGCCGTAGTCCGGTGGGAGGAGATACGCAGTATTTT.